This T cell receptor (beta chain) emerged from a study of blood T cells in healthy people across ages. Study-wide findings and caveats: Estimated diversity that came from one million T cells was considered an underestimate.

The authors ran a second PCR of about 6 to 11 cycles using a sample-barcoded 5' primer and a J-beta primer mix. Using its own MiXCR run on the 5' RACE reads, TCRdb lists one record per CDR3 protein. The repertoire consists of more than 450,000 distinct CDR3 sequences, with around 27% occurring once and the leading ten covering roughly 3.5%. Worth noting for this clonotype: Antigen unknown.

Trimming cost V 1 base and J 1 base, with 17 bases left between them. This CDR3 is 17 amino acids long. This sample was shared with a second study, whose subject was T cells of mothers and their children. From that second work: Clones that were microchimeric and persistent were not detected among T cells.

The sequence derives from a boy between 2 and 10 years old in good health. The sequenced sample consisted of blood. The chain joins TRBV12-3 or TRBV12-4 to TRBJ2-7; perhaps TRBD2 as D (5 bases). For the CDR3, the DNA is TGTGCCAGCAGTTTAGAAGTAGGGCTAGCCGGGTCCTACGAGCAGTACTTC. Encoded protein: CASSLEVGLAGSYEQYF.